These 30 T cell receptor beta chains share one sample of origin, sequenced in a study of a mutant IDH1 vaccine in newly diagnosed glioma. The time point denotes: week 23, last vaccination. Each dose of the vaccine consisted of 300 ug of mutant IDH1 20-mer peptide, with topical imiquimod. The antigens of these receptors remain unknown. The table came from immunoSEQ multiplex PCR; TCRdb's copy has only in-frame clones and leaves some out. There are 50,000 to 65,000 clones in the sample; about nine tenths occur only once, and 1.4% lies in the top ten. The sample consisted of PBMCs, taken from a glioma patient whose treatment included an IDH1 peptide vaccine. The source is a man aged 35 to 55 with glioma.

V is TRBV7-3 and J is TRBJ2-7, with D unclear. Germline V gene data show CDR1 as SGHTA and CDR2 as FQGTGA. This CDR3 region has 12 residues. Deletions cut 5 bases from V and 6 bases from J, with 11 bases between. This CDR3 reads CASSQRPGEQYF. In DNA form, the CDR3 reads TGTGCCAGCAGCCAAAGACCGGGCGAGCAGTACTTC.

This chain joins TRBV19 and TRBJ1-1; no clear D gene. The CDR3 consists of 13 residues. The V end lost 8 bases, the J end lost 0 bases, and 10 bases lay between the germline ends. CDR1 and CDR2 from the germline V gene are LNHDA and SQIVND (reference sequence). CDR3 residues: CASFRTMNTEAFF. The CDR3, as DNA: TGTGCCAGTTTCCGGACCATGAACACTGAAGCTTTCTTT. The full variable domain, in which reference TRBV19 and TRBJ1-1 provide the parts outside the CDR3, is DGGITQSPKYLFRKEGQNVTLSCEQNLNHDAMYWYRQDPGQGLRLIYYSQIVNDFQKGDIAEGYSVSREKKESFPLTVTSAQKNPTAFYLCASFRTMNTEAFFGQGTRLTVV.

The chain uses TRBV19 and TRBJ2-3; D not resolved. Germline V gene sequence: CDR1 LNHDA, CDR2 SQIVND (reference sequence). The CDR3 length is 12 residues. Between the trimmed V and J ends, which lost 3 bases and 4 bases, there was a span of 5 bases. The CDR3 spells CASSILPDTQYF. The DNA of the CDR3 is TGTGCCAGTAGTATTCTCCCAGATACGCAGTATTTT.

The chain combines TRBV19 with TRBJ2-1; D not certain. Germline-derived CDR1 and CDR2 are LNHDA and SQIVND (reference sequence). There are 14 residues in the CDR3. Trimming left V 4 bases short and J 7 bases short, with 14 bases between. CDR3: CASSTTWAWNEQFF. CDR3 bases: TGTGCCAGTAGTACAACGTGGGCGTGGAATGAGCAGTTCTTC.

The chain joins TRBV7-2 to TRBJ1-1; D call uncertain. CDR3 length equals 12 residues. The V and J ends lost 11 bases and 1 base respectively, with 11 bases between them. Germline lookup yields CDR1 SGHTA and CDR2 FQGNSA. The CDR3 is CASSWENTEAFF. The DNA of the CDR3 is TGTGCCTCCTCCTGGGAGAACACTGAAGCTTTCTTT.

The V gene is TRBV11-1, the J gene TRBJ2-7; 9 nucleotides line up with TRBD2. V was pared by 4 bases and J by 4 bases, with 8 bases of the junction left unmatched. CDR3 size: 15 residues. In germline, CDR1 is SGHAT, CDR2 FQDESV (reference sequence). In DNA, the CDR3 is TGTGCCAGCAGCTATCCGGGACTAGCCCAATACGAGCAGTACTTC. This codes for CASSYPGLAQYEQYF.

V is TRBV18 and J is TRBJ2-3; 7 bases map to TRBD2. Germline CDR1 is KGHSH and CDR2 is LQKENI. The junction had 5 bases not matched to a gene; V was cut back by 0 bases and J by 2 bases. The CDR3 extends over 16 amino acids. CDR3 sequence: CASSPPGLADTDTQYF. The DNA for the CDR3 is TGTGCCAGCTCACCACCCGGCCTAGCGGACACAGATACGCAGTATTTT. The full variable domain, in which reference TRBV18 and TRBJ2-3 provide the parts outside the CDR3, is NAGVMQNPRHLVRRRGQEARLRCSPMKGHSHVYWYRQLPEEGLKFMVYLQKENIIDESGMPKERFSAEFPKEGPSILRIQQVVRGDSAAYFCASSPPGLADTDTQYFGPGTRLTVL.

This clone was seen a single time. The V and J genes are TRBV6-5 and TRBJ1-3, with D unresolved. Trimming stripped 6 bases from V and 2 bases from J, with 11 bases between. Germline CDR1 is MNHEY and CDR2 is SVGAGI. The CDR3 runs 14 residues. The CDR3: CASRPVIPGNTIYF. CDR3 bases: TGTGCCAGCAGACCCGTTATTCCTGGAAACACCATATATTTT.

The chain carries TRBV19 and TRBJ2-2; D uncertain. Germline assignment: CDR1 LNHDA and CDR2 SQIVND (reference sequence). There are 15 residues in the CDR3. V dropped 4 bases and J dropped 6 bases, with 15 bases sitting between them. Written as DNA, the CDR3 is TGTGCCAGTAGTAACAGTAGGTCGTCCGCCGGGGAGCTGTTTTTT. Amino acid sequence: CASSNSRSSAGELFF.

The chain has TRBV4-1 and TRBJ2-3; 9 positions agree with TRBD2. Germline V gene data show CDR1 as MGHRA and CDR2 as YSYEKL. V dropped 7 bases and J dropped 0; count of bases not matched to a gene: 8. CDR3 length: 16 amino acids. The CDR3 nucleotides read TGCGCCAGCACCCCTGGCGGGAGGGCTAGCACAGATACGCAGTATTTT. Its protein is CASTPGGRASTDTQYF.

The CDR3 DNA is TGTGCCAGCAGCCCCGGACAGGGAGGCACTGAAGCTTTCTTT. Translated: CASSPGQGGTEAFF. The rearrangement uses TRBV7-2 and TRBJ1-1; 8 bases align to TRBD1. The ends lost 5 bases at V and 4 bases at J; junction bases unmatched: 6. Germline CDR1 is SGHTA and CDR2 is FQGNSA. The CDR3 is 14 amino acids.

This clone appeared a single time. J is TRBJ1-2 and V is TRBV6-5; D possibly corresponds to TRBD1 (5 bases). The CDR3 is 14 amino acids. CDR1 is MNHEY, CDR2 SVGAGI, per germline. The ends were cut back, 2 bases at V and 3 bases at J, with 10 bases in the middle. The chain's CDR3 is CASSYRGGYYGYTF. For the CDR3, the DNA is TGTGCCAGCAGTTACCGTGGGGGGTACTATGGCTACACCTTC.

This clone was seen once. The V gene is TRBV7-2, the J gene TRBJ2-1; D gene ambiguous. The CDR3 is 12 amino acids. The germline gives CDR1 SGHTA, CDR2 FQGNSA. V was cut by 1 base and J by 12 bases, with 10 bases left in between. The CDR3, as DNA: TGTGCCAGCAGCTTAGTCCCCTTCCGGCAGTTCTTC. This codes for CASSLVPFRQFF.

The CDR3 loop reads CASSQDSAHNEQFF. Here the CDR3 DNA reads TGCGCCAGCAGCCAAGATTCGGCTCACAATGAGCAGTTCTTC. The chain links TRBV4-3 to TRBJ2-1; D gene uncertain. The CDR3 is 14 residues long. CDR1 and CDR2 (germline): LGHNA, YSLEER. V was trimmed by 0 bases and J by 5 bases, leaving 8 bases between them.

The rearrangement links TRBV18 to TRBJ2-5, with 8 nucleotides matching TRBD2. V lost 4 bases to trimming and J lost 3 bases; unmatched junction nucleotides: 4. The CDR3 runs to 14 residues. Per the germline V gene, CDR1 is KGHSH and CDR2 is LQKENI. The CDR3 loop reads CASSHGTSKETQYF. DNA of the CDR3: TGTGCCAGCTCACACGGGACTAGTAAAGAGACCCAGTACTTC. The full variable domain, in which reference TRBV18 and TRBJ2-5 provide the parts outside the CDR3, is NAGVMQNPRHLVRRRGQEARLRCSPMKGHSHVYWYRQLPEEGLKFMVYLQKENIIDESGMPKERFSAEFPKEGPSILRIQQVVRGDSAAYFCASSHGTSKETQYFGPGTRLLVL.

V usage is TRBV2 and J usage is TRBJ2-2; 12 bases agree with TRBD2. The CDR3 consists of 16 residues. CDR1 is SNHLY, CDR2 FYNNEI, per germline. Trimming at V came to 6 bases and at J to 4 bases, leaving 6 bases not matched to a gene. The CDR3 coding sequence is TGTGCCAGCAGCAAACTAGCGGGAGGTAGCACCGGGGAGCTGTTTTTT. It translates to CASSKLAGGSTGELFF.

This chain uses TRBV19 with TRBJ2-7; D is perhaps TRBD1 or TRBD2 (5 bases each). Germline CDR1 is LNHDA and CDR2 is SQIVND (reference sequence). V shed 4 bases and J shed 2 bases, with 12 bases lying between them. The CDR3 sequence is 14 residues long. The CDR3 bases are TGTGCCAGTAGTACCGGGACGGAAACCTACGAGCAGTACTTC. Its protein is CASSTGTETYEQYF.

Only one count was recorded for this clone. V usage is TRBV11-2 and J usage is TRBJ2-7, with D perhaps TRBD1 or TRBD2 (5 bases each). CDR3 length: 14 amino acids. Trimming stripped 9 bases from V and 7 bases from J, with 22 bases between. Looked up from germline, CDR1 is SGHAT and CDR2 is FQNNGV. Here the CDR3 reads CASLSGTLAWEQYF. DNA for the CDR3: TGTGCCAGTTTATCCGGGACCCTCGCATGGGAGCAGTACTTC.

The chain combines TRBV5-1 with TRBJ2-3; 15 positions match TRBD2. The CDR3 has 18 amino acids. V dropped 4 bases and J dropped 0; count of bases not matched to a gene: 6. Germline lookup yields CDR1 SGHRS and CDR2 YFSETQ. CDR3: CASSRGLAGGPSTDTQYF. The DNA for the CDR3 is TGCGCCAGCAGCAGAGGACTAGCGGGAGGGCCCAGCACAGATACGCAGTATTTT.

The chain couples TRBV5-1 to TRBJ2-5; D is unclear. The J call is uncertain, as TRBJ2-7 better fits the DNA end. Germline-derived CDR1 and CDR2 are SGHRS and YFSETQ. CDR3 length: 13 amino acids. This chain's CDR3 is CASSPNRFYEQYF. Written as DNA, the CDR3 is TGCGCCAGCAGCCCCAACCGATTCTACGAGCAGTACTTC.

V gene TRBV2 combines with J gene TRBJ1-3; perhaps TRBD1 as D (5 bases). Trimming removed 4 bases from V and 4 bases from J, with 17 bases in between. This CDR3 has 16 amino acids. Germline V gene lookup returns CDR1 SNHLY and CDR2 FYNNEI. In DNA, the CDR3 is TGTGCCAGCAGTGCACGGACACCGTACTCCGGAAACACCATATATTTT. Translating it yields CASSARTPYSGNTIYF. Complete variable domain (other parts from reference TRBV2 and TRBJ1-3): EPEVTQTPSHQVTQMGQEVILRCVPISNHLYFYWYRQILGQKVEFLVSFYNNEISEKSEIFDDQFSVERPDGSNFTLKIRSTKLEDSAMYFCASSARTPYSGNTIYFGEGSWLTVV.

The J gene is TRBJ2-7, the V gene TRBV4-3; D gene unclear. The germline V gene has CDR1 LGHNA and CDR2 YSLEER. V was pared by 1 base and J by 4 bases, with 17 bases between. The CDR3 has 16 residues. For the CDR3, the DNA is TGCGCCAGCAGCCAAGTGAATGGCGTGTCTAAGTACGAGCAGTACTTC. Protein sequence: CASSQVNGVSKYEQYF.

The V gene is TRBV10-3, the J gene TRBJ2-3; TRBD2 matches 10 bases. The CDR3 contains 15 residues. V was pared by 2 bases and J by 5 bases, with 4 bases of the junction left unmatched. CDR1 ENHRY and CDR2 SYGVKD come from the germline V gene. CDR3 sequence: CAISEGRTSGDTQYF. As DNA, the CDR3 is TGTGCCATCAGTGAGGGGAGGACTAGCGGAGATACGCAGTATTTT.

The genes are TRBV9 and TRBJ2-2, with unresolved D. Per the germline V gene, CDR1 is SGDLS and CDR2 is YYNGEE. Trimming cost V 4 bases and J 0 bases, with 10 bases left between them. The CDR3 totals 15 residues. The CDR3 bases are TGTGCCAGCAGCACCCAGAGCTCGAACACCGGGGAGCTGTTTTTT. Translated, it gives CASSTQSSNTGELFF.

This clone has more than one count but fewer than ten. The chain recombines TRBV18 with TRBJ1-1; 9 nucleotides match TRBD1. The length of the CDR3 is 14 residues. Germline loops: CDR1 KGHSH, CDR2 LQKENI. V shed 4 bases, J shed 1 base, and the junction held 1 base outside the gene matches. The CDR3 loop reads CASSLQGANTEAFF. In nucleotides, the CDR3 is TGTGCCAGCTCACTACAGGGGGCGAACACTGAAGCTTTCTTT.

This rearrangement joins TRBV25-1 to TRBJ1-2; D uncertain. The length of the CDR3 is 11 residues. Trimming took 3 bases from V and 8 from J, leaving 7 bases between them. Germline CDR1 is MGHDK and CDR2 is SYGVNS. The CDR3 DNA sequence: TGTGCCAGCAGTGATGGATACGGCTACACCTTC. Its protein product is CASSDGYGYTF.

This chain connects TRBV29-1 to TRBJ2-3, with 11 bases aligning to TRBD1. Per germline, CDR1 SQVTM and CDR2 ANQGSEA. The V gene end was trimmed by 8 bases and the J gene end by 4 bases; junction bases not matched to a gene: 8. The CDR3 totals 14 residues. The CDR3 DNA follows: TGCAGCTCGTCCGGGACAGGGGGATCAGATACGCAGTATTTT. It is translated as CSSSGTGGSDTQYF.

This chain links TRBV18 with TRBJ1-1; D call uncertain. The V gene lost 2 bases and the J gene lost 1 base, with 8 bases spanning the gap. Germline-derived CDR1 and CDR2 are KGHSH and LQKENI. The CDR3 is made up of 14 amino acids. CDR3 DNA: TGTGCCAGCTCACCATCACAAAAGAACACTGAAGCTTTCTTT. As protein: CASSPSQKNTEAFF. Based on the CDR3 plus reference TRBV18 and TRBJ1-1, the full variable domain is NAGVMQNPRHLVRRRGQEARLRCSPMKGHSHVYWYRQLPEEGLKFMVYLQKENIIDESGMPKERFSAEFPKEGPSILRIQQVVRGDSAAYFCASSPSQKNTEAFFGQGTRLTVV.

The genes are TRBV11-1 and TRBJ2-2, with 7 bases matching TRBD2. The CDR3 is made up of 17 amino acids. Germline V lookup: CDR1 SGHAT, CDR2 FQDESV (reference sequence). V was clipped by 1 base and J by 5 bases; unmatched bases: 10. In DNA form, the CDR3 reads TGTGCCAGCAGCTTAGTTTCGACTAGCTTGGAAACCGGGGAGCTGTTTTTT. Protein: CASSLVSTSLETGELFF.

V usage is TRBV7-2 and J usage is TRBJ2-3, with TRBD2 matching over 9 bases. The CDR3 totals 16 residues. Germline V CDR1 and CDR2: SGHTA, FQGNSA. The V segment lost 5 bases and the J segment 5 bases; nucleotides outside the gene matches: 11. This CDR3 is CASSTVATSGIDTQYF. The CDR3 nucleotides are TGTGCCAGCAGCACCGTCGCGACTAGCGGTATAGATACGCAGTATTTT.